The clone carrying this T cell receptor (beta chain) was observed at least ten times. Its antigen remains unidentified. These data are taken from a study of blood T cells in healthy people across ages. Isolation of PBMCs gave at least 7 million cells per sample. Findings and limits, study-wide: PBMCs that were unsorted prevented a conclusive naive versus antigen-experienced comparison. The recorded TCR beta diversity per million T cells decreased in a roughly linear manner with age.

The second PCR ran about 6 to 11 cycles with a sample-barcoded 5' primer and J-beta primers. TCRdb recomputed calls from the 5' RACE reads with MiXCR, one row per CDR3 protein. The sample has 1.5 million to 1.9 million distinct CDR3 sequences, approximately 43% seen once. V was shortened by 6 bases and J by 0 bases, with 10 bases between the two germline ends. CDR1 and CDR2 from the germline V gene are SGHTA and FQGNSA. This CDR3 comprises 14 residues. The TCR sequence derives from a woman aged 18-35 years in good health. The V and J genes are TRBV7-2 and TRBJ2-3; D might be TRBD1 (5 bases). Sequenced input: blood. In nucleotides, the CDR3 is TGTGCCAGCAGTTTCAGGGTTAGCACAGATACGCAGTATTTT. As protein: CASSFRVSTDTQYF. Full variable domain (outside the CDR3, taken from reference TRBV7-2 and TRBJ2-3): GAGVSQSPSNKVTEKGKDVELRCDPISGHTALYWYRQSLGQGLEFLIYFQGNSAPDKSGLPSDRFSAERTGGSVSTLTIQRTQQEDSAVYLCASSFRVSTDTQYFGPGTRLTVL.